A selection of T cell receptor beta chains follows, all from one sample in a study of T cells in Graves' hyperthyroidism and ophthalmopathy. One entry per CDR3 protein, called by TCRdb with MiXCR from the multiplex PCR reads. The sample contains hundreds of thousands of distinct CDR3 sequences, approximately 25% of which appear only once. Sequenced sample: blood. The receptors originated from a woman in her thirties with Graves' ophthalmopathy. CDR3s leave out the opening cysteine and the closing phenylalanine or tryptophan. D genes are given only for firm matches.

CDR3 protein,J gene,D gene,V gene
ASSFGDRDFGYT,TRBJ1-2,TRBD1,TRBV7-9
ASSELYGEAF,TRBJ1-1,-,TRBV6-1
ASSELGDSNQPQH,TRBJ1-5,-,TRBV6-1
ASSLSGLAGAGELF,TRBJ2-2,TRBD2,TRBV6-2/TRBV6-3
ASRKTGTGSYEQY,TRBJ2-7,TRBD1,TRBV19
ASSPTTGQGGGYT,TRBJ1-2,TRBD1,TRBV12-3/TRBV12-4
ASSEPGTARRGYT,TRBJ1-2,-,TRBV25-1
ASSYTYTQGRDQPQH,TRBJ1-5,-,TRBV6-2/TRBV6-3
ASSQDSQFYGYT,TRBJ1-2,-,TRBV4-3
ASSQEGQGIGYNSPLH,TRBJ1-6,TRBD1,TRBV4-3
ASRTGDNTEAF,TRBJ1-1,TRBD1,TRBV12-3/TRBV12-4
ASSGAILGQPQH,TRBJ1-5,-,TRBV6-1
ASSQTGDGQPQH,TRBJ1-5,TRBD1,TRBV4-3
SVEGPNTGELF,TRBJ2-2,-,TRBV29-1
SFQRDYGYT,TRBJ1-2,-,TRBV20-1
ASSYSGVSSGANVLT,TRBJ2-6,-,TRBV6-5
ASSLGQGTTEAF,TRBJ1-1,-,TRBV11-1
ATQGGDDTQY,TRBJ2-3,-,TRBV7-6
ASRRVGAWVDQPQH,TRBJ1-5,-,TRBV27
TSSFYTGFNTEAF,TRBJ1-1,-,TRBV12-3/TRBV12-4
ASSYAAENTGELF,TRBJ2-2,-,TRBV6-5
SVRKGPVEQY,TRBJ2-7,-,TRBV29-1
ASSPTGISGNTIY,TRBJ1-3,-,TRBV5-6
ASAEPGYNQPQH,TRBJ1-5,-,TRBV28
ASSAPGKLSSGYT,TRBJ1-2,-,TRBV19
SFRQANSYEQY,TRBJ2-7,-,TRBV29-1
ASNTFVELF,TRBJ2-2,-,TRBV6-1
ASRYRFPYYNSPLH,TRBJ1-6,-,TRBV2
ASSLLELFAF,TRBJ1-1,-,TRBV12-3/TRBV12-4
ASSLWDEAGDEQY,TRBJ2-7,-,TRBV5-1
VSKGGSTYEQY,TRBJ2-7,-,TRBV6-1
ASSILQTPQH,TRBJ1-5,-,TRBV19
ASSPPGAMNTEAF,TRBJ1-1,-,TRBV6-2/TRBV6-3